Listed below are T cell receptor beta chains from one sample, sequenced in a study of T-cell reconstitution after alpha-beta-depleted transplantation in children. TCRdb re-derived calls from the PCR reads in MiXCR, one entry per CDR3 protein. The table records around 600,000 distinct CDR3 sequences, around 17% of them present only once. The material was PBMCs from the stem cell graft donor, obtained from the stem cell graft. The receptors stem from a human donor who donated a stem cell graft to a child with acute myeloid leukemia. Each CDR3 is given with its conserved first and last residue. The D gene is left open where the match is weak. Expanded clones get a size class; other rows say once, few or many, or leave the size out.

J | V | D | size | CDR3 | DNA
TRBJ1-1 | TRBV7-3 | - | few | CASSLAKYTEAFF | TGTGCCAGCAGCTTAGCAAAGTACACTGAAGCTTTCTTT
TRBJ1-4 | TRBV20-1 | - | - | CSASLGTGTFNEKLFF | TGCAGTGCTAGTCTAGGGACCGGAACTTTTAATGAAAAACTGTTTTTT
TRBJ1-6 | TRBV20-1 | - | few | CSARDRRQANSYNSPLHF | TGCAGTGCTAGAGATAGGAGACAGGCTAACTCCTATAATTCACCCCTCCACTTT
TRBJ1-1 | TRBV7-9 | - | many | CASSLASDVGPEAFF | TGTGCCAGCAGCTTAGCGTCAGACGTGGGCCCTGAAGCTTTCTTT
TRBJ2-7 | TRBV6-5 | - | few | CASKGDYEQYF | TGTGCCAGCAAAGGGGACTACGAGCAGTACTTC
TRBJ2-2 | TRBV23-1 | - | few | CASMIWRQEWNTGELFF | TGCGCCAGTATGATATGGAGGCAGGAGTGGAACACCGGGGAGCTGTTTTTT
TRBJ1-5 | TRBV12-3/TRBV12-4 | - | many | CASSPAGDRNQPQHF | TGTGCCAGCAGCCCCGCAGGGGATCGCAATCAGCCCCAGCATTTT
TRBJ1-2 | TRBV20-1 | - | - | CSAPLGASGYTF | TGCAGTGCTCCGTTGGGGGCGAGTGGCTACACCTTC
TRBJ2-7 | TRBV7-2 | - | few | CASSLSFGAGVEQYF | TGTGCCAGCAGCTTAAGTTTCGGGGCAGGGGTCGAGCAGTACTTC
TRBJ2-7 | TRBV12-3/TRBV12-4 | - | many | CASSLLSGRRGFEQYF | TGTGCCAGCAGTTTGTTATCAGGAAGAAGGGGTTTTGAGCAGTACTTC
TRBJ1-5 | TRBV20-1 | - | - | CSATQGMGWGPGGQPQHF | TGCAGTGCTACCCAGGGAATGGGGTGGGGCCCGGGGGGTCAGCCCCAGCATTTT
TRBJ2-2 | TRBV12-3/TRBV12-4 | TRBD2 | many | CASSLEAGGLGTGELFF | TGTGCCAGCAGTTTAGAAGCGGGGGGGCTTGGCACCGGGGAGCTGTTTTTT
TRBJ2-1 | TRBV20-1 | - | many | CSARGPGALTNEQFF | TGCAGTGCTAGAGGGCCGGGGGCCCTAACGAATGAGCAGTTCTTC
TRBJ2-3 | TRBV28 | TRBD2 | - | CASTLGGLAVHSTQYF | TGTGCCAGCACGCTTGGGGGACTAGCTGTTCATAGTACGCAGTATTTT
TRBJ2-1 | TRBV11-2 | - | few | CASSGKRSRDNEQFF | TGTGCCAGCAGCGGCAAGCGGTCGCGGGACAATGAGCAGTTCTTC
TRBJ1-5 | TRBV20-1 | - | many | CSARDMLGWSQPQHF | TGCAGTGCTAGAGATATGTTAGGGTGGAGTCAGCCCCAGCATTTT
TRBJ1-4 | TRBV7-2 | TRBD1 | few | CASSLRQGVTNEKLFF | TGTGCCAGCAGCCTTAGACAGGGGGTGACTAATGAAAAACTGTTTTTT
TRBJ1-1 | TRBV12-3/TRBV12-4 | - | few | CASSSGVDNTEAFF | TGTGCCAGCAGTTCAGGGGTAGATAACACTGAAGCTTTCTTT
TRBJ1-1 | TRBV5-6 | - | few | CASSPATGFTEAFF | TGTGCCAGCTCCCCGGCCACGGGATTCACTGAAGCTTTCTTT
TRBJ2-4 | TRBV20-1 | - | many | CSAKAIAKNIQYF | TGCAGTGCTAAGGCCATAGCCAAAAACATTCAGTACTTC
TRBJ1-3 | TRBV7-9 | - | - | CASSPLQGNTIYF | TGTGCCAGCAGCCCGCTACAGGGAAACACCATATATTTT
TRBJ2-1 | TRBV12-3/TRBV12-4 | - | - | CASSPGAGPYNEQFF | TGTGCCAGCAGTCCTGGAGCGGGCCCCTACAATGAGCAGTTCTTC
TRBJ2-3 | TRBV9 | - | few | CASSVEKGDTQYF | TGTGCCAGCAGCGTAGAGAAAGGAGATACGCAGTATTTT
TRBJ1-4 | TRBV4-3 | - | few | CASSLREGLGNEKLFF | TGCGCCAGCAGCCTCCGGGAGGGTCTGGGGAATGAAAAACTGTTTTTT
TRBJ2-1 | TRBV7-3 | - | many | CASSFSSYVRNEQFF | TGTGCCAGCAGCTTTTCTAGCTATGTAAGGAATGAGCAGTTCTTC
TRBJ2-1 | TRBV6-4 | TRBD2 | many | CASSDSSGGRHNEQFF | TGTGCCAGCAGTGACTCTAGCGGGGGGCGTCACAATGAGCAGTTCTTC
TRBJ2-1 | TRBV11-2 | TRBD1 | many | CASSLGTGGYEQFF | TGTGCCAGCAGCTTAGGGACAGGGGGCTATGAGCAGTTCTTC
TRBJ1-1 | TRBV7-9 | - | - | CASLGPNTEAFF | TGTGCCAGCCTAGGACCCAACACTGAAGCTTTCTTT
TRBJ2-2 | TRBV7-9 | TRBD1 | - | CASPITGGTNTGELFF | TGTGCCAGCCCAATCACAGGGGGTACGAACACCGGGGAGCTGTTTTTT
TRBJ1-4 | TRBV5-6 | - | - | CASSLDSEKLFF | TGTGCCAGCAGCTTGGACAGCGAAAAACTGTTTTTT
TRBJ2-2 | TRBV7-2 | - | few | CASSLAVAAGELFF | TGTGCCAGCAGCCTTGCAGTCGCGGCCGGGGAGCTGTTTTTT
TRBJ2-7 | TRBV11-3 | - | - | CASSLGWGDEQYF | TGTGCCAGCAGCTTAGGTTGGGGGGACGAGCAGTACTTC
TRBJ2-7 | TRBV7-3 | - | few | CASSLSGGTTSYEQYF | TGTGCCAGCAGCTTATCAGGCGGGACGACCTCCTACGAGCAGTACTTC
TRBJ1-2 | TRBV7-2 | - | few | CASSPRMRSRNYGYTF | TGTGCCAGCAGCCCCAGAATGAGGTCGAGGAACTATGGCTACACCTTC
TRBJ2-3 | TRBV5-1 | - | few | CASTHTSSTDTQYF | TGCGCCAGCACCCATACCTCTAGCACAGATACGCAGTATTTT
TRBJ1-2 | TRBV7-2 | - | many | CASSLGTPSYGYTF | TGTGCCAGCAGCTTAGGGACACCCTCATATGGCTACACCTTC
TRBJ2-1 | TRBV20-1 | TRBD2 | many | CSARGLKTGTINNEQFF | TGCAGTGCTAGAGGCCTTAAAACCGGGACTATTAACAATGAGCAGTTCTTC
TRBJ1-1 | TRBV12-3/TRBV12-4 | - | many | CASSARFGDTEAFF | TGTGCCAGCAGTGCAAGATTCGGTGACACTGAAGCTTTCTTT
TRBJ1-4 | TRBV6-5 | TRBD1 | - | CASSTGTGGNEKLFF | TGTGCCAGCAGTACTGGGACAGGGGGTAATGAAAAACTGTTTTTT
TRBJ1-4 | TRBV20-1 | TRBD1 | many | CSAYPGQELMGEKLFF | TGCAGTGCTTACCCTGGACAGGAACTAATGGGTGAAAAACTGTTTTTT
TRBJ2-4 | TRBV20-1 | TRBD1 | - | CSARPPGQGPKNIQYF | TGCAGTGCTCGCCCCCCCGGACAGGGGCCCAAAAACATTCAGTACTTC
TRBJ2-1 | TRBV20-1 | TRBD2 | once | CSATGGAMRSYNEQFF | TGCAGTGCTACCGGGGGGGCAATGCGGTCCTACAATGAGCAGTTCTTC
TRBJ2-2 | TRBV7-9 | - | - | CASSLERQLGELFF | TGTGCCAGCAGCTTAGAGAGGCAGCTGGGGGAGCTGTTTTTT
TRBJ2-1 | TRBV25-1 | - | - | CASRDTGFDEQFF | TGTGCCAGCAGAGATACAGGGTTCGATGAGCAGTTCTTC
TRBJ2-4 | TRBV29-1 | - | many | CSVERDIENIQYF | TGCAGCGTTGAAAGGGACATCGAAAACATTCAGTACTTC
TRBJ1-6 | TRBV20-1 | - | - | CCEEGAVYSIGDSPLHF | TGCTGCGAGGAAGGGGCAGTCTATTCAATTGGGGATTCACCCCTCCACTTT
TRBJ2-2 | TRBV20-1 | - | few | CSARSSTGELFF | TGCAGTGCCCGGAGTTCCACCGGGGAGCTGTTTTTT
TRBJ2-3 | TRBV25-1 | - | few | CASRWRGPDTQYF | TGTGCCAGCAGATGGCGGGGGCCAGATACGCAGTATTTT